This T cell receptor (beta chain) stems from a study of blood T cell repertoires in COVID-19. Study-level information: COVID-19 samples from acute and convalescent phases originated in the United States, Italy and Spain. Sample material is recorded as cDNA or gDNA derived from T cells, B-cell-depleted T cells, or PBMCs.

Germline-derived CDR1 and CDR2 are SGHRS and YFSETQ. The CDR3 consists of 16 residues. V shed 4 bases and J 8 bases; nucleotides not matched to a gene: 8. The table came from immunoSEQ multiplex PCR; TCRdb's copy has only in-frame clones and leaves some out. The data contain fewer than 350,000 clones, roughly 86% of them singletons. This sequence originates from a woman younger than 45 who had been exposed to COVID-19. V is TRBV5-1 and J is TRBJ2-1, with 14 bases lining up with TRBD2. What was sequenced was PBMCs or T cells enriched from blood (not recorded which). CDR3 sequence reads: CASSPGLAGDTDEQFF. The CDR3 DNA follows: TGCGCCAGCAGCCCGGGACTAGCGGGAGATACCGATGAGCAGTTCTTC.